This TCR beta chain came from a study of blood T cell repertoires in COVID-19. For the study at large: COVID-19 samples collected from the United States, Italy and Spain covered acute and convalescent phases. Sources were T cells, B-cell-depleted T cells, or PBMCs; the material itself was cDNA or gDNA.

This clone was seen a handful of times. Original data processing: Using reference gene primer amplification, nucleated cell counts were estimated. Data came from immunoSEQ multiplex PCR; TCRdb stores just in-frame clones and leaves some out. The DNA gave D and trimming, while V, J and clone size come from that table. The profile shows roughly 250,000 clones, over 75% of them singletons. This CDR3 has 17 residues. V was pared by 1 base and J by 1 base, with 15 bases between. The sequenced sample was peripheral blood. The receptor's source is a woman between 35 and 50 years old who had recovered from COVID-19. J is TRBJ1-5 and V is TRBV5-3; D uncertain. TRBV5-3 is an ORF, with its function uncertain. CDR3 bases: TGTGCCAGAAGCTTGTTAAACGGAGGAGCCAGCAATCAGCCCCAGCATTTT. It yields the protein CARSLLNGGASNQPQHF.